The text below deals with one TCR beta chain. What it recognizes is unknown. Time point indicated: cycle 4 day 1 (C4D1), after five to seven weeks of nivolumab. Each patient's relapse followed autologous stem cell transplantation, and brentuximab vedotin exposure varied. Sequenced by immunoSEQ multiplex PCR; TCRdb stores in-frame clones only, minus some. The data show roughly 21,000 clones, more than 80% seen once. The source of the sample is a study of PD-1 blockade in classical Hodgkin lymphoma. Study observations and caveats: Sources of repertoire differences remain undefined, possibly disease activity or prior therapy. Baseline diversity resembling that of newly diagnosed patients was seen in complete responders. CD4+ but not CD8+ TCR diversity rose significantly by C4D1.

CDR3 size: 14 residues. Germline-derived CDR1 and CDR2 are MNHEY and SVGAGI. J gave up 4 bases and V 6 bases, and 4 bases lay outside the gene matches. V usage is TRBV6-5 and J usage is TRBJ1-2, with TRBD1 matching over 11 bases. The TCR was taken from a human donor with classical Hodgkin lymphoma. The sample consisted of peripheral blood mononuclear cells (PBMCs), taken before the fourth cycle of nivolumab. CDR3 sequence (DNA): TGTGCCAGCAGCCCGGGGACAGGGGGCTATGGCTACACCTTC. It encodes CASSPGTGGYGYTF.